The source of this T cell receptor beta chain is a study of cytomegalovirus exposure and HLA in healthy donors. Turning to this clone: Its specificity is not known.

General observations from the study: A cluster of highly shared sequence variants was likely a sequencing artifact.

CDR1 and CDR2 from the germline V gene are SGHTA and FQGNSA. The ends were cut back, 0 bases at V and 8 bases at J, with 8 bases in the middle. The CDR3 runs to 13 residues. Primers: 60 Vbeta forward and 13 Jbeta reverse. Using immunoSEQ multiplex PCR, the repertoire was profiled, and TCRdb retains in-frame clones only, with some absent. The sample contains 110,000 to 150,000 clones, 60% to 80% of which appear only once. The sequenced sample was PBMCs. This clonotype was sampled from a woman aged 45-65 years in good health and CMV-seronegative. The chain combines TRBV7-2 with TRBJ1-3, with D perhaps matching TRBD1 (5 bases). The CDR3 DNA follows: TGTGCCAGCAGCTTAGCGGGGGGGGACACCATATATTTT. Translating gives CASSLAGGDTIYF.